Shown below are 27 T cell receptor beta chains from a single sample sequenced in a study of blood T cells in healthy people across ages. For the second PCR, which ran for 7 to 11 cycles, a sample-barcoded 5' primer and a J-beta primer mix were used. TCRdb used MiXCR to reprocess the 5' RACE reads, holding one entry per CDR3 protein. The sample records 1.2 million to 1.5 million distinct CDR3 sequences, roughly 40% being singletons. Source material: blood. These receptors all stem from a woman between 18 and 29 years old in good health.

This clonotype was observed a handful of times. V usage is TRBV6-5 and J usage is TRBJ2-7, with D tentatively TRBD1 or TRBD2 (5 bases each). The closer fit of TRBJ2-5 to the DNA end suggests the J call may be wrong. Germline CDR1 reads MNHEY; CDR2 reads SVGAGI. This CDR3 has 15 amino acids. The CDR3 sequence: CASRDTGRQGETQYF. The CDR3 DNA sequence: TGTGCCAGCAGAGATACGGGACGTCAGGGAGAGACCCAGTACTTC.

The rearrangement links TRBV12-3 or TRBV12-4 to TRBJ1-1; D remains ambiguous. CDR3 length: 14 amino acids. Between the trimmed V and J ends, which lost 1 base and 1 base, there was a span of 7 bases. The CDR3 loop is CASSLGAWNTEAFF. The DNA for the CDR3 is TGTGCCAGCAGTTTAGGGGCATGGAACACTGAAGCTTTCTTT.

The chain employs TRBV20-1 and TRBJ2-5; D possibly corresponds to TRBD2 (6 bases). This CDR3 is built from 14 residues. V was pared by 4 bases and J by 0 bases, with 12 bases between. Germline V gene sequence: CDR1 DFQATT, CDR2 SNEGSKA (reference sequence). DNA for the CDR3: TGCAGTGCTAACTCCCAGCGGGACCAAGAGACCCAGTACTTC. This gives the protein CSANSQRDQETQYF.

This clonotype was counted a few times. V usage is TRBV13 and J usage is TRBJ2-4, with 14 bases matching TRBD2. Germline V gene sequence: CDR1 PRHDT, CDR2 FYEKMQ (reference sequence). Trimming took 5 bases from V and 13 from J; bases not matched to a gene: 13. CDR3 length equals 16 residues. DNA for the CDR3: TGTGCCAGCAGCCCCGGAAAGGGACTAGCGGGAGCTTGGCAGTACTTC. The encoded protein is CASSPGKGLAGAWQYF.

The gene calls are TRBV7-2 and TRBJ2-2, with TRBD2 as a possible D gene (6 bases). From germline, CDR1 is SGHTA and CDR2 FQGNSA. This CDR3 comprises 15 residues. The ends were cut back, 1 base at V and 7 bases at J, with 13 bases in the middle. The CDR3 protein is CASSLDQRASGELFF. DNA for the CDR3: TGTGCCAGCAGCTTAGATCAGCGGGCCAGCGGGGAGCTGTTTTTT.

This clonotype has only a few counts. The rearrangement uses TRBV28 and TRBJ2-7, with D possibly matching TRBD2 (6 bases). The CDR3 runs to 13 residues. The V and J ends lost 11 bases and 1 base respectively, with 15 bases between them. Per the germline V gene, CDR1 is MDHEN and CDR2 is SYDVKM. CDR3 DNA: TGTGCCGGGGGGAATGGGGGTTCCTACGAGCAGTACTTC. This encodes CAGGNGGSYEQYF.

This chain links TRBV27 with TRBJ1-2, with TRBD1 identical over 8 bases. The length of the CDR3 is 15 residues. V lost 6 bases to trimming and J lost 2 bases; unmatched junction nucleotides: 8. The germline gives CDR1 MNHEY, CDR2 SMNVEV (reference sequence). The CDR3 sequence: CASRQGTGGNYGYTF. CDR3 nucleotide sequence: TGTGCCAGCAGACAGGGGACAGGCGGCAACTATGGCTACACCTTC.

The chain employs TRBV5-4 and TRBJ2-7; no firm D call. Per the germline V gene, CDR1 is SGHNT and CDR2 is YYREEE (reference sequence). V lost 2 bases, J lost 7 bases, and 16 bases lay in between. This CDR3 has 14 residues. The CDR3 here is CASSFPGAPQEQYF. The CDR3 nucleotides are TGTGCCAGCAGCTTTCCTGGAGCCCCTCAAGAGCAGTACTTC.

This clonotype turned up a few times. The DNA of the CDR3 is TGCAGTGTCGAGCCGGGACAGGGGATCACAGATACGCAGTATTTT. As protein: CSVEPGQGITDTQYF. The chain carries TRBV29-1 and TRBJ2-3, with TRBD1 matching 10 bases. Germline CDR1 is SQVTM and CDR2 is ANQGSEA. The CDR3 has 15 amino acids.

This clonotype was seen a few times. The V call is TRBV6-1, the J call TRBJ2-1; 7 nucleotides match TRBD1. This CDR3 has 15 residues. The ends lost 6 bases at V and 5 bases at J; junction bases unmatched: 10. Germline CDR1 reads MNHNS; CDR2 reads SASEGT. The CDR3 protein is CASSGNLGTDNEQFF. The CDR3 bases are TGTGCCAGCAGCGGTAACCTCGGGACAGACAATGAGCAGTTCTTC.

This chain joins TRBV5-1 and TRBJ1-2; D not resolved. The CDR3 has 14 amino acids. Germline lookup yields CDR1 SGHRS and CDR2 YFSETQ. Deletions cut 2 bases from V and 4 bases from J, with 12 bases between. CDR3 in amino acids: CASSFGHSGYGYTF. The CDR3 DNA sequence: TGCGCCAGCAGCTTCGGGCATTCCGGCTATGGCTACACCTTC.

A few counts support this clonotype. The chain links TRBV6-1 to TRBJ2-7; D is ambiguous. Germline V CDR1 and CDR2: MNHNS, SASEGT. CDR3 length: 17 residues. Trimming stripped 4 bases from V and 0 bases from J, with 19 bases between. CDR3 in DNA: TGTGCCAGCAGTGTAGACGGCCATCGTTTTTTCTCCTACGAGCAGTACTTC. It specifies CASSVDGHRFFSYEQYF.

For the CDR3, the DNA is TGTGCCAGCAGCCCGAACCCCATCGACAGAGATTCCTACGAGCAGTACTTC. It codes for CASSPNPIDRDSYEQYF. This sequence joins TRBV5-6 and TRBJ2-7, with a weak D call TRBD1 (5 bases). V gave up 4 bases and J gave up 1 base, with 21 bases separating them. CDR3 length equals 17 residues. The V gene's germline CDR1 is SGHDT and CDR2 YYEEEE.

The chain has TRBV10-3 and TRBJ2-7; TRBD2 matches at 8 bases. This CDR3 has 18 residues. Germline CDR1 reads ENHRY; CDR2 reads SYGVKD. Germline trimming cut 0 bases from V and 7 bases from J; bases unmatched to any gene: 17. The CDR3 DNA is TGTGCCATCAGTGAGTCGTTTCGTGCGGGAGGTATCTTTGATGAGCAGTACTTC. Its translation is CAISESFRAGGIFDEQYF.

A note on this clonotype: One end of the junction is discordant with germline, which a read error may explain. The V gene is TRBV27, the J gene TRBJ2-1, with D perhaps TRBD2 (5 bases). The CDR3 is made up of 15 amino acids. Germline-derived CDR1 and CDR2 are MNHEY and SMNVEV (reference sequence). This chain's CDR3 is CVSSLTGSSYNEQFF. In nucleotides, the CDR3 is TGTGTCAGCAGTTTAACGGGGAGCTCCTACAATGAGCAGTTCTTC.

The chain uses TRBV5-1 and TRBJ1-5, with 10 positions matching TRBD1. Germline CDR1 reads SGHRS; CDR2 reads YFSETQ. The CDR3 is 18 amino acids. V gave up 4 bases and J gave up 5 bases; unmatched junction bases: 15. CDR3 sequence (DNA): TGCGCCAGCAGCCAAACTCCTCTCGGGACAGGGGAATATCAGCCCCAGCATTTT. The encoded protein is CASSQTPLGTGEYQPQHF.

The chain joins TRBV2 to TRBJ2-5, with 9 bases lining up with TRBD1. The J call may not be correct, given that the DNA end is closer to TRBJ2-7. Germline V lookup: CDR1 SNHLY, CDR2 FYNNEI. CDR3 length equals 15 residues. The CDR3 sequence is CATVPGQGTFYEQYF. The DNA for the CDR3 is TGTGCCACCGTACCGGGACAGGGAACTTTTTACGAGCAGTACTTC.

The V call is TRBV7-2, the J call TRBJ1-5, with no clear D. CDR3 length equals 15 residues. V was pared by 5 bases and J by 0 bases, with 11 bases between. CDR1 and CDR2 (germline): SGHTA, FQGNSA. This CDR3 is CASSPAAYSNQPQHF. In DNA form, the CDR3 reads TGTGCCAGCAGCCCTGCGGCTTATAGCAATCAGCCCCAGCATTTT.

This clonotype has just a few counts. The chain has TRBV4-1 and TRBJ2-3; 11 bases map to TRBD2. The V gene end was trimmed by 8 bases and the J gene end by 5 bases; junction bases not matched to a gene: 12. CDR3 length: 16 residues. Germline CDR1 reads MGHRA; CDR2 reads YSYEKL. The CDR3 DNA is TGCGCCAGCTCCAAACCGGGACTAGCGGTAGGAGATACGCAGTATTTT. This gives the protein CASSKPGLAVGDTQYF.

Many counts were recorded for this clonotype. DNA of the CDR3: TGCGCCAGCAGCCTTCGACTAGCGGGGTCCTACGAGCAGTACTTC. Its translation: CASSLRLAGSYEQYF. The rearrangement uses TRBV4-1 and TRBJ2-7; TRBD2 aligns across 11 bases. CDR3 length equals 15 residues. V was pared by 4 bases and J by 1 base, with 3 bases of the junction left unmatched. Looked up from germline, CDR1 is MGHRA and CDR2 is YSYEKL.

The CDR3 is CASSGTDNEQYF. CDR3 DNA: TGTGCCAGCTCGGGGACAGACAATGAGCAGTACTTC. The chain couples TRBV25-1 to TRBJ2-1; the match to TRBD1 covers 7 bases. The assigned J gene may be wrong: the sequence end matches TRBJ2-7 better. Germline-derived CDR1 and CDR2 are MGHDK and SYGVNS. The CDR3 contains 12 residues.

The DNA for the CDR3 is TGTGCCAGCAGCAAGGGTACTGGGGCCAACGTCCTGACTTTC. Amino acid sequence: CASSKGTGANVLTF. This chain connects TRBV27 to TRBJ2-6; D is ambiguous. Germline CDR1 is MNHEY and CDR2 is SMNVEV (reference sequence). CDR3 length: 14 residues. V was pared by 6 bases and J by 2 bases, with 8 bases between.

This clonotype was recorded once. CDR3 region: CASSRGWSAGELFF. CDR3 DNA sequence: TGTGCCAGCAGCCGCGGCTGGAGTGCCGGGGAGCTGTTTTTT. This chain links TRBV12-3 or TRBV12-4 with TRBJ2-2; D is unresolved. The CDR3 is 14 amino acids. Trimming removed 6 bases at V and 6 bases at J, with 14 bases between.

V usage is TRBV6-2 or TRBV6-3 and J usage is TRBJ2-7; weak D call: TRBD1 (6 bases). Germline CDR1 MNHEY, CDR2 SVGEGT. Trimming removed 0 bases from V and 5 bases from J, with 14 bases in between. The CDR3 is 15 residues long. The CDR3 nucleotides are TGTGCCAGCAGTTACTCGAGTAGGGGGTTCCACGAGCAGTACTTC. Residues: CASSYSSRGFHEQYF.

In DNA form, the CDR3 reads TGCGCCAGCAGCTTGGGACTAGCGCCAAATGAGCAGTACTTC. This sequence encodes CASSLGLAPNEQYF. This chain joins TRBV5-1 and TRBJ2-5; 8 nucleotides agree with TRBD2. J gave up 11 bases and V 0 bases, and 9 bases lay outside the gene matches. Germline loops: CDR1 SGHRS, CDR2 YFSETQ. This CDR3 has 14 residues.

This clonotype was picked up one time. The CDR3 loop is CASSSRSVQISGANVLTF. In nucleotides, the CDR3 is TGTGCCAGCAGCTCGCGCTCTGTACAGATCTCTGGGGCCAACGTCCTGACTTTC. The chain links TRBV7-2 to TRBJ2-6; D gene unclear. Trimming took 4 bases from V and 0 from J, leaving 16 bases between them. The germline gives CDR1 SGHTA, CDR2 FQGNSA. The CDR3 runs 18 residues.

Comments on this clonotype: A much larger clone is a single base away; this may be a read error. This sequence joins TRBV7-3 and TRBJ1-1; no clear D gene. CDR3 length equals 13 residues. Germline loops: CDR1 SGHTA, CDR2 FQGTGA. The CDR3 loop is CASSRDMNTKAFF. CDR3 DNA sequence: TGTGCCAGCAGCCGAGACATGAACACTAAAGCTTTCTTT.